The 31 T cell receptor beta chains given below trace back to one sample, sequenced in a study of a mutant IDH1 vaccine in newly diagnosed glioma. Method: immunoSEQ multiplex PCR; TCRdb's copy keeps in-frame clones and lacks some. Of 56,000 or so clones detected, around 80% appear once; the ten largest clones hold approximately 1.8%. These receptors lack a known antigen. Time point: week 5, during vaccination. The vaccine gave 300 ug of a 20-mer mutant IDH1 peptide subcutaneously per dose. The sample in question was PBMCs, obtained from a glioma patient whose treatment included an IDH1 peptide vaccine. These receptors were obtained from a middle-aged woman with glioma.

This sequence joins TRBV5-1 and TRBJ1-2; D perhaps matches TRBD1 (5 bases). This CDR3 region has 14 residues. Trimming pared 0 bases from V and 8 bases from J, leaving 14 bases between. Germline V gene data show CDR1 as SGHRS and CDR2 as YFSETQ. CDR3 sequence (DNA): TGCGCCAGCAGCTTGGCCGAGGGCAGGGCGGGCTACACCTTC. Protein sequence: CASSLAEGRAGYTF.

The chain couples TRBV11-2 to TRBJ2-3; 12 bases line up with TRBD2. This CDR3 spans 18 amino acids. The trim removed 3 bases at V and 0 bases at J, leaving 7 bases unmatched. From germline, CDR1 is SGHAT and CDR2 FQNNGV. In DNA, the CDR3 is TGTGCCAGCAGCTTCAATCTAGCGGGGGGGTCAAGCACAGATACGCAGTATTTT. This gives the protein CASSFNLAGGSSTDTQYF. Combining the CDR3 with reference TRBV11-2 and TRBJ2-3 gives the whole variable domain EAGVAQSPRYKIIEKRQSVAFWCNPISGHATLYWYQQILGQGPKLLIQFQNNGVVDDSQLPKDRFSAERLKGVDSTLKIQPAKLEDSAVYLCASSFNLAGGSSTDTQYFGPGTRLTVL.

This clone was found once. The V gene is TRBV2, the J gene TRBJ2-1; 9 bases match TRBD1. CDR1 and CDR2 (germline): SNHLY, FYNNEI. CDR3 length: 15 residues. Trimming at V came to 5 bases and at J to 8 bases, leaving 10 bases not matched to a gene. CDR3: CASSFDRGNLDEQFF. CDR3 nucleotide sequence: TGTGCCAGCAGTTTCGACAGGGGGAATTTGGATGAGCAGTTCTTC. The full variable domain, its missing parts supplied by reference TRBV2 and TRBJ2-1, is EPEVTQTPSHQVTQMGQEVILRCVPISNHLYFYWYRQILGQKVEFLVSFYNNEISEKSEIFDDQFSVERPDGSNFTLKIRSTKLEDSAMYFCASSFDRGNLDEQFFGPGTRLTVL.

The chain recombines TRBV2 with TRBJ1-4; D is unresolved. Deletions cut 5 bases from V and 10 bases from J, with 17 bases between. The CDR3 extends over 14 amino acids. CDR1 and CDR2 (germline): SNHLY, FYNNEI. In DNA, the CDR3 is TGTGCCAGCAGTATGGCTCCTCAGGATGGAAAACTGTTTTTT. It yields the protein CASSMAPQDGKLFF. The variable domain in full, completed from reference TRBV2 and TRBJ1-4, reads EPEVTQTPSHQVTQMGQEVILRCVPISNHLYFYWYRQILGQKVEFLVSFYNNEISEKSEIFDDQFSVERPDGSNFTLKIRSTKLEDSAMYFCASSMAPQDGKLFFGSGTQLSVL.

This chain connects TRBV5-1 to TRBJ2-2, with 9 bases fitting TRBD2. Germline-derived CDR1 and CDR2 are SGHRS and YFSETQ. This CDR3 has 15 amino acids. V lost 4 bases to trimming and J lost 8 bases; unmatched junction nucleotides: 9. The CDR3 sequence is CASSISGGLQGELFF. Here the CDR3 DNA reads TGCGCCAGCAGCATTAGCGGGGGCCTACAAGGGGAGCTGTTTTTT.

The rearrangement links TRBV5-6 to TRBJ1-2, with D possibly being TRBD1 (6 bases). V was trimmed by 3 bases and J by 4 bases, leaving 13 bases between them. The germline gives CDR1 SGHDT, CDR2 YYEEEE. This CDR3 region has 14 residues. The CDR3: CASSSPGHLYGYTF. In DNA form, the CDR3 reads TGTGCCAGCAGCTCGCCGGGACACCTCTATGGCTACACCTTC.

The chain links TRBV15 to TRBJ2-7; 10 nucleotides match TRBD2. Germline values: CDR1 LNHNV, CDR2 YYDKDF (reference sequence). After removal of 2 bases from V and 4 bases from J, the junction contained 5 bases not matched to a gene. The CDR3 has 15 amino acids. The CDR3 DNA reads TGTGCCACCAGCAGACCAGCGGGGGGGAGGTACGAGCAGTACTTC. Its translation: CATSRPAGGRYEQYF. Looking up the rest from reference TRBV15 and TRBJ2-7 gives the full variable domain: DAMVIQNPRYQVTQFGKPVTLSCSQTLNHNVMYWYQQKSSQAPKLLFHYYDKDFNNEADTPDNFQSRRPNTSFCFLDIRSPGLGDTAMYLCATSRPAGGRYEQYFGPGTRLTVT.

The chain has TRBV19 and TRBJ2-3; 15 bases map to TRBD2. The CDR3 totals 17 residues. Trimming cost V 5 bases and J 3 bases; bases outside gene matches: 6. Germline V lookup: CDR1 LNHDA, CDR2 SQIVND (reference sequence). CDR3 sequence reads: CASSPRTSGGVTDTQYF. The CDR3 DNA reads TGTGCCAGTAGTCCTCGGACTAGCGGGGGGGTAACAGATACGCAGTATTTT.

The CDR3 sequence is CASSMRSGGSPSYEQYF. CDR3 bases: TGTGCCAGTAGTATGCGATCGGGGGGCAGCCCTTCCTACGAGCAGTACTTC. This chain connects TRBV19 to TRBJ2-7; weak D call: TRBD2 (7 bases). The CDR3 runs 17 residues. Germline assignment: CDR1 LNHDA and CDR2 SQIVND (reference sequence). With 3 bases removed from V and 1 base from J, the gap between germline ends came to 19 bases. The whole variable domain, remainder taken from reference TRBV19 and TRBJ2-7, is DGGITQSPKYLFRKEGQNVTLSCEQNLNHDAMYWYRQDPGQGLRLIYYSQIVNDFQKGDIAEGYSVSREKKESFPLTVTSAQKNPTAFYLCASSMRSGGSPSYEQYFGPGTRLTVT.

The chain links TRBV10-2 to TRBJ2-3; maybe TRBD1 (6 bases). CDR1 and CDR2 from the germline V gene are WSHSY and SAAADI. This CDR3 region has 15 residues. V gave up 2 bases and J gave up 1 base, with 10 bases separating them. The CDR3 loop is CASSEGRGGTDTQYF. The CDR3 DNA is TGCGCCAGCAGTGAGGGCAGGGGCGGCACAGATACGCAGTATTTT.

The gene calls are TRBV6-1 and TRBJ2-7; 11 nucleotides agree with TRBD1. V gave up 4 bases and J gave up 6 bases; unmatched junction bases: 8. CDR1 is MNHNS and CDR2 is SASEGT in the germline V gene. This CDR3 comprises 15 residues. For the CDR3, the DNA is TGTGCCAGCAGTGCTCGGACAGGGGGCCAGGGCGAGCAGTACTTC. Translation: CASSARTGGQGEQYF.

The chain combines TRBV2 with TRBJ2-4; 10 nucleotides match TRBD2. V was pared by 0 bases and J by 9 bases, with 11 bases of the junction left unmatched. Germline V CDR1 and CDR2: SNHLY, FYNNEI. This CDR3 contains 17 residues. The DNA for the CDR3 is TGTGCCAGCAGTGAAGCTTTAGCGGGGGGCCAGGGGAGCATTCAGTACTTC. Translated: CASSEALAGGQGSIQYF.

V and J are TRBV30 and TRBJ2-4, with 8 bases lining up with TRBD1. From germline, CDR1 is GTSNPN and CDR2 SVGIG (reference sequence). This CDR3 is 15 amino acids long. V dropped 1 base and J dropped 10; count of bases not matched to a gene: 12. The CDR3 protein is CAWSAGTGPKSIQYF. CDR3 sequence (DNA): TGTGCCTGGAGTGCCGGGACAGGCCCCAAAAGTATTCAGTACTTC.

The chain carries TRBV7-2 and TRBJ2-1; no clear D. The CDR3 sequence is 13 residues long. Germline CDR1 SGHTA, CDR2 FQGNSA. V was trimmed by 2 bases and J by 4 bases, leaving 6 bases between them. In DNA, the CDR3 is TGTGCCAGCAGCTTAAGTTCTTACAATGAGCAGTTCTTC. As protein: CASSLSSYNEQFF.

The chain joins TRBV5-1 to TRBJ1-4; D is perhaps TRBD1 (5 bases). V lost 0 bases to trimming and J lost 0 bases, with 15 bases between them. CDR1 and CDR2 from the germline V gene are SGHRS and YFSETQ. The CDR3 is 18 amino acids. CDR3 protein: CASSLEGRMLATNEKLFF. The CDR3, as DNA: TGCGCCAGCAGCTTGGAGGGACGGATGCTTGCAACTAATGAAAAACTGTTTTTT.

Only a few counts were recorded for this clone. The rearrangement uses TRBV15 and TRBJ1-1; the D gene is possibly TRBD1 (5 bases). Germline CDR1 is LNHNV and CDR2 is YYDKDF (reference sequence). The CDR3 consists of 13 residues. The CDR3 here is CARRGRGYTEAFF. CDR3 nucleotides: TGTGCGCGGAGGGGCCGCGGGTACACTGAAGCTTTCTTT.

The chain employs TRBV5-4 and TRBJ1-1; 8 bases line up with TRBD1. CDR1 is SGHNT, CDR2 YYREEE, per germline (reference sequence). This CDR3 comprises 17 residues. The trim removed 0 bases at V and 1 base at J, leaving 8 bases unmatched. The CDR3 region is CASSLGGRGRSNTEAFF. The CDR3 region has the DNA TGTGCCAGCAGCTTGGGGGGCAGGGGGCGTTCGAACACTGAAGCTTTCTTT.

The V and J genes are TRBV6-6 and TRBJ1-1; unclear D gene. The germline gives CDR1 MNHNY, CDR2 SVGAGI (reference sequence). CDR3 size: 13 residues. Trimming removed 7 bases from V and 1 base from J, with 10 bases in between. In DNA form, the CDR3 reads TGTGCCAGCACCCGGACGGGGAACACTGAAGCTTTCTTT. It translates to CASTRTGNTEAFF.

This clone was seen more than once but under ten times. The V call is TRBV5-1, the J call TRBJ2-2; D call uncertain. The CDR3 runs to 16 residues. The germline V gene encodes CDR1 SGHRS and CDR2 YFSETQ. V was trimmed by 0 bases and J by 1 base, leaving 10 bases between them. The CDR3 sequence: CASSLEVIMNTGELFF. The CDR3 DNA reads as TGCGCCAGCAGCTTGGAGGTTATAATGAACACCGGGGAGCTGTTTTTT.

The gene calls are TRBV5-1 and TRBJ2-1, with 8 bases that match TRBD2. J was trimmed by 4 bases and V by 0 bases; bases with no gene match: 9. CDR1 is SGHRS, CDR2 YFSETQ, per germline. The CDR3 runs 17 residues. DNA for the CDR3: TGCGCCAGCAGCTTGGACCCCCTAGCGGGTGGGTACAATGAGCAGTTCTTC. This translates into CASSLDPLAGGYNEQFF.

The gene calls are TRBV6-1 and TRBJ1-4; D unclear. Germline loops: CDR1 MNHNS, CDR2 SASEGT. Trimming shortened V by 1 base and J by 2 bases, and 5 bases separated the two germline ends. The CDR3 totals 14 residues. The DNA for the CDR3 is TGTGCCAGCAGTGAAGTAAACACTAATGAAAAACTGTTTTTT. Its translation is CASSEVNTNEKLFF.

The rearrangement joins TRBV6-1 to TRBJ1-2, with TRBD1 identical over 7 bases. The germline V gene encodes CDR1 MNHNS and CDR2 SASEGT. The CDR3 is made up of 14 amino acids. V gave up 7 bases and J gave up 8 bases; unmatched junction bases: 13. Here the CDR3 reads CASTVGQSPKGYTF. The CDR3, as DNA: TGTGCCAGCACCGTGGGACAGTCACCCAAAGGCTACACCTTC.

As concerns this clone: One end of the junction fails to match germline, which may point to a read error. This chain joins TRBV7-9 and TRBJ1-1; a possible D gene is TRBD1 (5 bases). This CDR3 contains 15 residues. Germline-derived CDR1 and CDR2 are SEHNR and FQNEAQ (reference sequence). The CDR3 loop is CASSPSGEGNAEAFF. In DNA, the CDR3 is TGTGCCAGCAGCCCCTCGGGAGAGGGGAACGCTGAAGCTTTCTTT.

In DNA form, the CDR3 reads TGCAGCGTTGAATTGCGGGACCCGCGGCGTGAAGCTTTCTTT. Its translation is CSVELRDPRREAFF. V is TRBV29-1 and J is TRBJ1-1, with D maybe TRBD1 (5 bases). This CDR3 region has 14 residues. V lost 2 bases, J lost 7 bases, and 17 bases lay in between. Germline V gives CDR1 SQVTM, CDR2 ANQGSEA.

The rearrangement joins TRBV7-2 to TRBJ1-4, with D tentatively TRBD1 (5 bases). Germline V gene lookup returns CDR1 SGHTA and CDR2 FQGNSA. CDR3 length equals 15 residues. Trimming stripped 5 bases from V and 2 bases from J, with 12 bases between. The CDR3 region has the DNA TGTGCCAGCAGCCAAAAAAGGGGTACTAATGAAAAACTGTTTTTT. Translated, it gives CASSQKRGTNEKLFF.

The chain uses TRBV7-6 and TRBJ1-1; TRBD1 is a possible D gene (6 bases). Trimming pared 0 bases from V and 5 bases from J, leaving 10 bases between. Germline CDR1 and CDR2: SGHVS and FNYEAQ. The CDR3 runs to 14 residues. CDR3 residues: CASSLAHRATEAFF. The CDR3 DNA sequence: TGTGCCAGCAGCTTAGCTCACAGGGCGACTGAAGCTTTCTTT.

The chain has TRBV27 and TRBJ2-7; 10 positions match TRBD1. CDR1 is MNHEY and CDR2 is SMNVEV in the germline V gene (reference sequence). J lost 4 bases, V lost 5 bases, and 5 bases had no gene match. The CDR3 is 14 amino acids. The CDR3 DNA is TGTGCCAGCAGTCCCGGACAGGGGGGTTACGAGCAGTACTTC. Translated: CASSPGQGGYEQYF.

The J gene is TRBJ2-5, the V gene TRBV4-1; D call uncertain. V was trimmed by 0 bases and J by 2 bases, leaving 10 bases between them. Germline V gene sequence: CDR1 MGHRA, CDR2 YSYEKL. The CDR3 has 15 amino acids. CDR3 nucleotides: TGCGCCAGCAGCCAAGATCGGCGGTCTCAAGAGACCCAGTACTTC. Residues: CASSQDRRSQETQYF.

This clone showed up just a few times. The chain joins TRBV30 to TRBJ1-4, with a possible D match to TRBD1 (6 bases). This CDR3 is 14 amino acids long. V was pared by 1 base and J by 8 bases, with 14 bases between. In germline, CDR1 is GTSNPN, CDR2 SVGIG (reference sequence). The CDR3 protein is CAWSDGTSGEKLFF. The CDR3 DNA reads as TGTGCCTGGAGTGACGGGACATCGGGCGAAAAACTGTTTTTT.

This chain links TRBV6-6 with TRBJ1-2; no definite D call. The CDR3 sequence is 15 residues long. The V end lost 6 bases, the J end lost 3 bases, and 17 bases lay between the germline ends. The V gene's germline CDR1 is MNHNY and CDR2 SVGAGI (reference sequence). The CDR3 region has the DNA TGTGCCAGCAGACCCTCCGTAATCCTGGACTATGGCTACACCTTC. Its protein product is CASRPSVILDYGYTF.

The V and J genes are TRBV21-1 and TRBJ1-1. TRBV21-1 is classified as a pseudogene. CDR3 length: 17 amino acids. The CDR3 spells CASSKASVGDANTEAFF. The CDR3, as DNA: TGTGCCAGCAGCAAAGCGTCTGTGGGGGACGCCAACACTGAAGCTTTCTTT.